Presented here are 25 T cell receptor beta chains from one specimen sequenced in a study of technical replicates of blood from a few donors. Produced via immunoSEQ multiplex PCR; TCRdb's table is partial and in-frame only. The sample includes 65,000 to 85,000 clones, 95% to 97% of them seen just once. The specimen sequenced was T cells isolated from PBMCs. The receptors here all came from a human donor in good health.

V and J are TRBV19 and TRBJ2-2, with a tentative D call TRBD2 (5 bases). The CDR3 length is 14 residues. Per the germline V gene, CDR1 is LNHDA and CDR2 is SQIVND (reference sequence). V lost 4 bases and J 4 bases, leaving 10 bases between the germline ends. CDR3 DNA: TGTGCCAGTAGTACCGCTAGCCTCACCGGGGAGCTGTTTTTT. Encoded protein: CASSTASLTGELFF.

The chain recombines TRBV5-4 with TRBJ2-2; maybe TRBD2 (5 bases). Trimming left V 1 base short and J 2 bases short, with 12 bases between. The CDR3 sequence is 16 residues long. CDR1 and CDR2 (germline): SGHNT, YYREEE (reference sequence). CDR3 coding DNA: TGTGCCAGCAGCTTGACGAGACTACAAAACACCGGGGAGCTGTTTTTT. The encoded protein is CASSLTRLQNTGELFF.

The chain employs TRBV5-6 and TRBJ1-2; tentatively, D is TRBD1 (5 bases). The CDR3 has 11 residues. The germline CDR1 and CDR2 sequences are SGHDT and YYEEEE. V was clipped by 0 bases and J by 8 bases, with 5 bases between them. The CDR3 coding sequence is TGTGCCAGCAGCTTGGCAGGGGGCTACACCTTC. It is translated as CASSLAGGYTF.

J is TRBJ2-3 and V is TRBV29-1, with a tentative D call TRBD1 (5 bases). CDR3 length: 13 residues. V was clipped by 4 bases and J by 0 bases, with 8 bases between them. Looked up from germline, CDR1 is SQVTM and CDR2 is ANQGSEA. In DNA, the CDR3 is TGCAGCGTTGGACAGACTAGCACAGATACGCAGTATTTT. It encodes CSVGQTSTDTQYF.

The CDR3 here is CAISWDRNYGYTF. The CDR3 DNA reads as TGTGCCATCAGTTGGGACAGAAACTATGGCTACACCTTC. The chain uses TRBV10-3 and TRBJ1-2; 7 bases map to TRBD1. This CDR3 comprises 13 residues. The V gene's germline CDR1 is ENHRY and CDR2 SYGVKD. With 5 bases clipped from V and 2 bases from J, the junction kept 2 bases outside the gene matches.

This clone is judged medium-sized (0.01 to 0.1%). For the CDR3, the DNA is TGTGCCAGCACTATGACTAGCGGGGGGAAAGAGACCCAGTACTTC. As protein: CASTMTSGGKETQYF. This sequence joins TRBV6-6 and TRBJ2-5; TRBD2 agrees at 13 bases. Germline V CDR1 and CDR2: MNHNY, SVGAGI (reference sequence). The CDR3 totals 15 residues. With V trimmed by 7 bases and J by 3 bases, 5 bases remained unmatched.

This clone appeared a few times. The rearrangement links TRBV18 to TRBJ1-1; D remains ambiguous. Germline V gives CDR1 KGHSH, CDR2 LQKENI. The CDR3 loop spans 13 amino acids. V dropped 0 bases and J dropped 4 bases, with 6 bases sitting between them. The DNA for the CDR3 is TGTGCCAGCTCACCACCCTCGTTCACTGAAGCTTTCTTT. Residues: CASSPPSFTEAFF.

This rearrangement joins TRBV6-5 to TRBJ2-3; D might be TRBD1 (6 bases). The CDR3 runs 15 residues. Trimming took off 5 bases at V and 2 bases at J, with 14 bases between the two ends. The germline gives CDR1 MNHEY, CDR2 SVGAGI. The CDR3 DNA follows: TGTGCCAGCAGTAAGGGGGTTAGCTTCACAGATACGCAGTATTTT. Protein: CASSKGVSFTDTQYF.

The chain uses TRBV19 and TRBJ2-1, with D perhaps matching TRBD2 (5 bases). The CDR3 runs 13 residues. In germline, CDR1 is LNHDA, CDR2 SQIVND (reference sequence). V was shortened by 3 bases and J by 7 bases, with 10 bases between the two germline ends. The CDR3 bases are TGTGCCAGTAGTATCACTAGTATGAATGAGCAGTTCTTC. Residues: CASSITSMNEQFF.

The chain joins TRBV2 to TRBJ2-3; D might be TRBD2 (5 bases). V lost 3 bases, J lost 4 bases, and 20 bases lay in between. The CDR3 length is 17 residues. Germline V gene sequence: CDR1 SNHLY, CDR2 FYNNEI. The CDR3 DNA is TGTGCCAGCAGTGACCCGGTAGAGGGTCAATCCCCAGATACGCAGTATTTT. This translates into CASSDPVEGQSPDTQYF. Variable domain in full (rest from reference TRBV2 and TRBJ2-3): EPEVTQTPSHQVTQMGQEVILRCVPISNHLYFYWYRQILGQKVEFLVSFYNNEISEKSEIFDDQFSVERPDGSNFTLKIRSTKLEDSAMYFCASSDPVEGQSPDTQYFGPGTRLTVL.

The CDR3 here is CASSPRLAGLHNEQFF. The DNA for the CDR3 is TGTGCCAGCAGTCCCAGACTAGCGGGATTACACAATGAGCAGTTCTTC. The chain recombines TRBV27 with TRBJ2-1; 11 bases fit TRBD2. The trim removed 5 bases at V and 5 bases at J, leaving 8 bases unmatched. Per the germline V gene, CDR1 is MNHEY and CDR2 is SMNVEV (reference sequence). The CDR3 is 16 residues long.

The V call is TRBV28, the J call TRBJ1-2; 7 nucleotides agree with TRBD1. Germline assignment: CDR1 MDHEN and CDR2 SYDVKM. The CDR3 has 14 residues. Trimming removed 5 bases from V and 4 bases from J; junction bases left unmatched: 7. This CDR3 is CASSTGQAFYGYTF. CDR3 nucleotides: TGTGCCAGCAGTACCGGACAGGCCTTCTATGGCTACACCTTC.

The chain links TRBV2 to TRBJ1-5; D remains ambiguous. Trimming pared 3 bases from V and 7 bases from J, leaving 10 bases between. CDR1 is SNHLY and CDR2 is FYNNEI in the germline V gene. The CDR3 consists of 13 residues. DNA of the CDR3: TGTGCCAGCAGTGATCGCGCGGGGCAGCCCCAGCATTTT. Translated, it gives CASSDRAGQPQHF.

CDR3 sequence reads: CASSSSYEQYF. The CDR3 DNA follows: TGTGCCAGCAGTTCTAGCTACGAGCAGTACTTC. The rearrangement uses TRBV28 and TRBJ2-7, with unresolved D. V was shortened by 4 bases and J by 3 bases, with 4 bases between the two germline ends. CDR3 length: 11 residues. Germline V CDR1 and CDR2: MDHEN, SYDVKM.

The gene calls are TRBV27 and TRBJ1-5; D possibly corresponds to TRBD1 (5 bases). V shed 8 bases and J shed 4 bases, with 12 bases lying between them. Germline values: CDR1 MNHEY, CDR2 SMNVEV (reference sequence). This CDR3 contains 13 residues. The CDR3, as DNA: TGTGCCAGCGGTTGGGACTCAAATCAGCCCCAGCATTTT. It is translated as CASGWDSNQPQHF.

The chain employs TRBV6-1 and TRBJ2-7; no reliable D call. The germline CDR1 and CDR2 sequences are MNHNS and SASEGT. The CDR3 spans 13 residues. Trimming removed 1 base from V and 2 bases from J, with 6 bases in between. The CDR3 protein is CASSEGEPYEQYF. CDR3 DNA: TGTGCCAGCAGTGAAGGAGAACCCTACGAGCAGTACTTC.

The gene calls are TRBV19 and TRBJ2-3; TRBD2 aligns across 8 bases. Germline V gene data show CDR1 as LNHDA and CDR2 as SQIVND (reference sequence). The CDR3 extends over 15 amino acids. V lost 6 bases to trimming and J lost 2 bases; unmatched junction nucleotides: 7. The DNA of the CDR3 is TGTGCCAGTAGCCAAACTAGCGGCGACACAGATACGCAGTATTTT. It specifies CASSQTSGDTDTQYF. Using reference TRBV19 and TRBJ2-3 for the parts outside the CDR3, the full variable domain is DGGITQSPKYLFRKEGQNVTLSCEQNLNHDAMYWYRQDPGQGLRLIYYSQIVNDFQKGDIAEGYSVSREKKESFPLTVTSAQKNPTAFYLCASSQTSGDTDTQYFGPGTRLTVL.

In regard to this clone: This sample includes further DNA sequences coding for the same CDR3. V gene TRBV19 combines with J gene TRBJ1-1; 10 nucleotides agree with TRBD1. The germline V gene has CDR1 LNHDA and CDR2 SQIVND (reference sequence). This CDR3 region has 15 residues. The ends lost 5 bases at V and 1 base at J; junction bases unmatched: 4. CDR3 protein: CASSSRTGGNTEAFF. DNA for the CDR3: TGTGCCAGTAGTTCCCGGACAGGGGGGAACACTGAAGCTTTCTTT.

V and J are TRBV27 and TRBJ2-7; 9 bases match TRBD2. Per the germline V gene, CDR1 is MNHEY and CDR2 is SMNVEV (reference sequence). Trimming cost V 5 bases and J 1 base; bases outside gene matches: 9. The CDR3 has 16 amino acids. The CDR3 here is CASSEASGIRSYEQYF. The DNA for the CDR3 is TGTGCCAGCAGTGAGGCTAGCGGGATTCGTTCCTACGAGCAGTACTTC.

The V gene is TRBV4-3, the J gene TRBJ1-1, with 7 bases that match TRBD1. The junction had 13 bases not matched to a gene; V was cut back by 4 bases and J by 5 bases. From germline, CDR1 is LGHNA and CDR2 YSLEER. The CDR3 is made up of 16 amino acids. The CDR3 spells CASSPHLRQGRTEAFF. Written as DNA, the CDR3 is TGCGCCAGCAGCCCTCACCTTAGACAGGGAAGGACTGAAGCTTTCTTT.

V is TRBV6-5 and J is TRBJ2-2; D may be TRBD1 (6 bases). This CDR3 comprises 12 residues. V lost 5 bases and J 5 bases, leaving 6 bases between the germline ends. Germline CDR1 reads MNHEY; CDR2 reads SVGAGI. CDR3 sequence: CASSRGTGELFF. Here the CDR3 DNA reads TGTGCCAGCAGTAGGGGGACCGGGGAGCTGTTTTTT.

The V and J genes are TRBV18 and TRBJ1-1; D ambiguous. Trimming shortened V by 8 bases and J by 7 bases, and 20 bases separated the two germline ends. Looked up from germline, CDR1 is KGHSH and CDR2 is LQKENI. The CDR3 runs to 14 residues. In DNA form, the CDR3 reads TGTGCCAGCCCTAACCAATTATCTGCCTGTGAAGCTTTCTTT. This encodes CASPNQLSACEAFF.

CDR3 DNA sequence: TGTGCCTGGGGACTAGCGGGAGGACGGGAGCAGTTCTTC. Its translation: CAWGLAGGREQFF. The V and J genes are TRBV30 and TRBJ2-1; 14 bases line up with TRBD2. This CDR3 is built from 13 residues. Germline V lookup: CDR1 GTSNPN, CDR2 SVGIG (reference sequence). V was clipped by 5 bases and J by 10 bases; unmatched bases: 4.

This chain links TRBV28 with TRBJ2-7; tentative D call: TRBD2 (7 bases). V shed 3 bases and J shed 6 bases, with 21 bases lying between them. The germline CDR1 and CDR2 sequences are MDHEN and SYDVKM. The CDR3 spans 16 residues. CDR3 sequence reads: CASSFRGAPVLGEQYF. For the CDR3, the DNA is TGTGCCAGCAGTTTCCGGGGGGCGCCGGTCCTGGGCGAGCAGTACTTC.

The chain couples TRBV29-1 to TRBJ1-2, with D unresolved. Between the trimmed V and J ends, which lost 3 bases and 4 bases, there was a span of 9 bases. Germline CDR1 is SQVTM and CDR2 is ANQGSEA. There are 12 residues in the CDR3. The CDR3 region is CSVEGDGYGYTF. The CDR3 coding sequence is TGCAGCGTTGAGGGCGACGGCTATGGCTACACCTTC.